One sample yielded the 25 T cell receptor beta chains listed below, sequenced in a study of post-analysis software for immune sequencing data. Study-wide findings and caveats: About 5 TRBV segments, including TRBV5-6, TRBV5-1 and TRBV20-1, were more frequent in patients than controls.

These receptors' targets are unknown. Researchers reported that TCR beta cDNA libraries carried unique molecular identifiers. TCRdb re-derived calls from the PCR reads in MiXCR, one entry per CDR3 protein. The repertoire holds about 570,000 distinct CDR3 sequences, with around 31% as singletons. Sequencing was done on a sample of blood. These receptors all come from a girl aged 2-17 years with multiple sclerosis.

There are a few counts of this clonotype. V is TRBV5-1 and J is TRBJ1-4; D is ambiguous. The germline CDR1 and CDR2 sequences are SGHRS and YFSETQ. Trimming pared 5 bases from V and 8 bases from J, leaving 16 bases between. The CDR3 loop spans 14 amino acids. The CDR3 nucleotides read TGCGCCAGCAGTCCTCAGGTTCACGGGGAAAAACTGTTTTTT. Its translation is CASSPQVHGEKLFF.

This clonotype was counted ten times or more. The DNA for the CDR3 is TGCAGCGCTTACTCCGGGACAGGAGGCGACGAGCAGTACTTC. Translating gives CSAYSGTGGDEQYF. This sequence joins TRBV29-1 and TRBJ2-7; the match to TRBD1 covers 8 bases. Germline V gene sequence: CDR1 SQVTM, CDR2 ANQGSEA. The CDR3 runs 14 residues. The J segment lost 5 bases and the V segment lost 7 bases, leaving 13 bases of the junction unmatched.

This clonotype was counted between two and nine times. V and J are TRBV7-9 and TRBJ1-5, with 10 bases matching TRBD1. Germline V gives CDR1 SEHNR, CDR2 FQNEAQ (reference sequence). Trimming removed 4 bases from V and 6 bases from J; junction bases left unmatched: 6. The CDR3 length is 15 residues. The CDR3: CASSSDRGPGQPQHF. Here the CDR3 DNA reads TGTGCCAGCAGCTCCGACAGGGGGCCGGGTCAGCCCCAGCATTTT.

V gene TRBV5-1 combines with J gene TRBJ2-7; D uncertain. This CDR3 is built from 16 residues. Germline lookup yields CDR1 SGHRS and CDR2 YFSETQ. V was pared by 4 bases and J by 0 bases, with 17 bases between. In DNA form, the CDR3 reads TGCGCCAGCAGCCGCGGCATAGGGTGTAGCTCCTACGAGCAGTACTTC. Protein: CASSRGIGCSSYEQYF.

In the case of this clonotype: Since a much larger clone is just one base distant, this may be a read error. This chain links TRBV12-3 or TRBV12-4 with TRBJ2-3, with D possibly TRBD2 on 6 matching bases. This CDR3 comprises 13 residues. V was trimmed by 6 bases and J by 1 base, leaving 8 bases between them. The DNA of the CDR3 is TGTGCCAGCAGGGCTAGCGGCACAGATACGCAGTATTTT. It specifies CASRASGTDTQYF.

This clonotype has only a few counts. The chain joins TRBV5-1 to TRBJ1-2, with 7 bases aligning to TRBD1. Germline CDR1 and CDR2: SGHRS and YFSETQ. The CDR3 is 16 residues long. Losses at the gene ends were 4 bases for V and 0 bases for J; bases not matched to a gene: 9. CDR3 sequence (DNA): TGCGCCAGCAGCACCCTACCAGGGACAGCTAACTATGGCTACACCTTC. It codes for CASSTLPGTANYGYTF.

The chain combines TRBV5-1 with TRBJ1-5; perhaps TRBD1 as D (6 bases). This CDR3 comprises 16 residues. V lost 0 bases to trimming and J lost 1 base, with 11 bases between them. Germline lookup yields CDR1 SGHRS and CDR2 YFSETQ. CDR3 DNA sequence: TGCGCCAGCAGCTTGGGACAGGCGGGAAGCAATCAGCCCCAGCATTTT. Protein: CASSLGQAGSNQPQHF.

This clonotype was detected a few times. The rearrangement joins TRBV20-1 to TRBJ2-1; 8 nucleotides line up with TRBD1. The CDR3 has 14 residues. Germline V CDR1 and CDR2: DFQATT, SNEGSKA (reference sequence). Unmatched junction bases numbered 5, after V lost 0 bases and J lost 7 bases. In DNA, the CDR3 is TGCAGTGCTAGAGACAGGACAGGGATTAATGAGCAGTTCTTC. Residues: CSARDRTGINEQFF.

On this clonotype itself: The junction departs from the called germline gene at one end, perhaps through a read error. The chain uses TRBV20-1 and TRBJ2-3; TRBD1 agrees at 7 bases. This CDR3 comprises 14 residues. The germline CDR1 and CDR2 sequences are DFQATT and SNEGSKA (reference sequence). The DNA for the CDR3 is TGCAGTGCTCAAACAGGGGTTAGCACAAATACGCAGTATTTT. Its translation is CSAQTGVSTNTQYF.

In this sample, this clonotype turned up a few times. The V and J genes are TRBV6-5 and TRBJ1-4, with TRBD1 identical over 9 bases. This CDR3 is 14 amino acids long. The J segment lost 10 bases and the V segment lost 6 bases, leaving 9 bases of the junction unmatched. Looked up from germline, CDR1 is MNHEY and CDR2 is SVGAGI. CDR3 nucleotides: TGTGCCAGCAGGAAGGGACAGGGACCTGGAAAACTGTTTTTT. Its translation: CASRKGQGPGKLFF.

This CDR3 reads CASSLVPVTYYGYTF. Here the CDR3 DNA reads TGCGCCAGCAGCTTAGTTCCAGTAACCTACTATGGCTACACCTTC. The gene calls are TRBV4-1 and TRBJ1-2; D unresolved. Trimming left V 5 bases short and J 3 bases short, with 16 bases between. The CDR3 covers 15 residues. Germline CDR1 reads MGHRA; CDR2 reads YSYEKL.

This clonotype was seen more than once but under ten times. The chain uses TRBV11-2 and TRBJ1-2, with TRBD1 matching 8 bases. This CDR3 has 15 amino acids. The trim removed 4 bases at V and 2 bases at J, leaving 6 bases unmatched. Germline V gene lookup returns CDR1 SGHAT and CDR2 FQNNGV. The CDR3 is CASSSPRDRNYGYTF. The CDR3 DNA reads TGTGCCAGCAGCTCGCCCCGGGACAGGAACTATGGCTACACCTTC.

This clonotype was seen a few times. The chain couples TRBV24-1 to TRBJ2-5, with 8 bases aligning to TRBD2. This CDR3 has 13 amino acids. Germline CDR1 is KGHDR and CDR2 is SFDVKD. Trimming at V came to 4 bases and at J to 7 bases, leaving 4 bases not matched to a gene. The CDR3 spells CATSEVTSGTQYF. In DNA form, the CDR3 reads TGTGCCACCAGTGAAGTCACTAGCGGGACCCAGTACTTC.

The genes are TRBV28 and TRBJ1-4; D ambiguous. Germline assignment: CDR1 MDHEN and CDR2 SYDVKM. CDR3 length equals 14 residues. V was shortened by 7 bases and J by 3 bases, with 12 bases between the two germline ends. Here the CDR3 DNA reads TGTGCCAGCACCTCGACCTGGTCTAATGAAAAACTGTTTTTT. It codes for CASTSTWSNEKLFF.

This clonotype came up a few times. The gene calls are TRBV5-1 and TRBJ1-1; unclear D gene. The CDR3 is 14 residues long. Trimming left V 4 bases short and J 8 bases short, with 18 bases between. CDR1 is SGHRS, CDR2 YFSETQ, per germline. The CDR3 nucleotides are TGCGCCAGCAGCCCGGGGAGCATTGGCGGAGAAGCTTTCTTT. Its protein product is CASSPGSIGGEAFF.

Ten or more counts support this clonotype. This rearrangement joins TRBV7-9 to TRBJ2-3; 11 bases map to TRBD2. With 5 bases clipped from V and 3 bases from J, the junction kept 1 base outside the gene matches. CDR1 SEHNR and CDR2 FQNEAQ come from the germline V gene (reference sequence). This CDR3 is 14 amino acids long. CDR3: CASSRLAGTDTQYF. The CDR3 DNA sequence: TGTGCCAGCAGCCGACTAGCGGGGACAGATACGCAGTATTTT.

With respect to this clonotype: Being one base from a much bigger clone, this may be a read error. The rearrangement uses TRBV10-3 and TRBJ2-7, with 7 bases lining up with TRBD2. The CDR3 totals 14 residues. Germline V lookup: CDR1 ENHRY, CDR2 SYGVKD. Here the CDR3 reads CAVSDVWTSYEQYF. The CDR3 DNA sequence: TGTGCCGTCAGTGACGTCTGGACTAGCTACGAGCAGTACTTC.

The rearrangement joins TRBV2 to TRBJ1-1, with D tentatively TRBD1 (5 bases). Trimming stripped 0 bases from V and 3 bases from J, with 8 bases between. The CDR3 contains 14 residues. From germline, CDR1 is SNHLY and CDR2 FYNNEI. The CDR3 sequence: CASSEAWGDTEAFF. CDR3 DNA: TGTGCCAGCAGTGAAGCCTGGGGGGACACTGAAGCTTTCTTT.

The rearrangement joins TRBV5-1 to TRBJ2-7, with TRBD2 as a possible D gene (5 bases). The germline V and J ends were trimmed by 5 bases and 7 bases, with 19 bases remaining between them. Looked up from germline, CDR1 is SGHRS and CDR2 is YFSETQ. The CDR3 has 14 amino acids. The CDR3 region has the DNA TGCGCCAGCAGAGAGGGCGTTGCGTCCAATGAGCAGTACTTC. Translated, it gives CASREGVASNEQYF.

The chain couples TRBV12-3 or TRBV12-4 to TRBJ1-5; D gene ambiguous. The CDR3 loop spans 13 amino acids. V was shortened by 3 bases and J by 4 bases, with 7 bases between the two germline ends. The chain's CDR3 is CASSFWENQPQHF. The DNA of the CDR3 is TGTGCCAGCAGTTTCTGGGAGAATCAGCCCCAGCATTTT.

This clonotype was counted only a few times. For the CDR3, the DNA is TGCGCCAGCAGCTTGGCGGGGCAAATGGGGGCCAACGTCCTGACTTTC. Protein sequence: CASSLAGQMGANVLTF. The J gene is TRBJ2-6, the V gene TRBV5-1; D may match TRBD1 or TRBD2 (5 bases each). Germline loops: CDR1 SGHRS, CDR2 YFSETQ. This CDR3 has 16 amino acids. V lost 0 bases to trimming and J lost 4 bases, with 11 bases between them. The full variable domain, with the rest looked up from reference TRBV5-1 and TRBJ2-6, is KAGVTQTPRYLIKTRGQQVTLSCSPISGHRSVSWYQQTPGQGLQFLFEYFSETQRNKGNFPGRFSGRQFSNSRSEMNVSTLELGDSALYLCASSLAGQMGANVLTFGAGSRLTVL.

This clonotype was seen more than once but under ten times. This rearrangement joins TRBV24-1 to TRBJ2-1, with D possibly TRBD1 on 6 matching bases. Germline CDR1 is KGHDR and CDR2 is SFDVKD. The CDR3 totals 16 residues. V lost 10 bases, J lost 4 bases, and 22 bases lay in between. The CDR3 region has the DNA TGTGCCACGGGAGCCTCAGGGGCTTTGGGGTACAATGAGCAGTTCTTC. Translating gives CATGASGALGYNEQFF.

This clonotype has a handful of counts. The rearrangement joins TRBV6-1 to TRBJ2-1; D is ambiguous. The CDR3 contains 14 residues. Per the germline V gene, CDR1 is MNHNS and CDR2 is SASEGT. Trimming stripped 8 bases from V and 2 bases from J, with 13 bases between. The CDR3 sequence: CASGRERAYNEQFF. CDR3 nucleotides: TGTGCCAGCGGAAGGGAACGGGCCTACAATGAGCAGTTCTTC.

The gene calls are TRBV20-1 and TRBJ1-5, with 8 bases that match TRBD1. The junction had 13 bases not matched to a gene; V was cut back by 2 bases and J by 7 bases. The germline V gene has CDR1 DFQATT and CDR2 SNEGSKA (reference sequence). The CDR3 loop spans 16 amino acids. The DNA of the CDR3 is TGCAGTGCTAGACTCCAAATCAGGGGGCCAGGGCAGCCCCAGCATTTT. This translates into CSARLQIRGPGQPQHF.

This clonotype appeared a few times. This sequence joins TRBV20-1 and TRBJ1-4; D is unclear. The CDR3 totals 11 residues. Trimming left V 5 bases short and J 8 bases short, with 9 bases between. Germline CDR1 DFQATT, CDR2 SNEGSKA (reference sequence). The CDR3 nucleotides are TGCAGTGCTGCACTTGGGGAAAAACTGTTTTTT. Translation gives CSAALGEKLFF.